A single sample is the source of the 26 T cell receptor beta chains below, sequenced in a study of PD-L1 blockade in urothelial cancer. The protocol was immunoSEQ multiplex PCR, while the TCRdb copy is restricted to in-frame clones and leaves out a portion. The top ten hold approximately 15% of the sample, which has tens of thousands of clones, more than 75% seen once. Time point in this sample: pretreatment peripheral blood. The starting material was PBMCs, obtained around atezolizumab (anti-PD-L1) treatment. The source of these receptors is a man aged 60-69 years with urothelial cancer.

The rearrangement uses TRBV5-1 and TRBJ1-3; 10 bases match TRBD1. The germline gives CDR1 SGHRS, CDR2 YFSETQ. The ends lost 3 bases at V and 0 bases at J; junction bases unmatched: 9. This CDR3 comprises 18 residues. The CDR3: CASSSGQGGLISGNTIYF. CDR3 DNA: TGCGCCAGCAGCTCCGGACAGGGGGGCCTTATCTCTGGAAACACCATATATTTT.

This clone turned up a few times. The chain joins TRBV7-9 to TRBJ2-7, with TRBD1 matching over 7 bases. V trimming: 1 base; J trimming: 6 bases; junction bases outside the gene matches: 6. Germline CDR1 is SEHNR and CDR2 is FQNEAQ (reference sequence). The CDR3 totals 14 residues. CDR3 amino acids: CASSLDARGTEQYF. Written as DNA, the CDR3 is TGTGCCAGCAGCTTAGATGCCAGGGGGACCGAGCAGTACTTC. Full variable domain (remainder filled in from reference TRBV7-9 and TRBJ2-7): DTGVSQNPRHKITKRGQNVTFRCDPISEHNRLYWYRQTLGQGPEFLTYFQNEAQLEKSRLLSDRFSAERPKGSFSTLEIQRTEQGDSAMYLCASSLDARGTEQYFGPGTRLTVT.

The chain has TRBV2 and TRBJ2-7; 7 nucleotides agree with TRBD1. Losses at the gene ends were 11 bases for V and 1 base for J; bases not matched to a gene: 5. CDR1 is SNHLY, CDR2 FYNNEI, per germline. The CDR3 runs 12 residues. CDR3 bases: TGTGCCGGAACGACAGGGTCCTACGAGCAGTACTTC. Residues: CAGTTGSYEQYF.

The chain is built from TRBV19 and TRBJ1-5; D not certain. V was shortened by 3 bases and J by 0 bases, with 9 bases between the two germline ends. This CDR3 spans 15 amino acids. Germline V gene data show CDR1 as LNHDA and CDR2 as SQIVND (reference sequence). DNA of the CDR3: TGTGCCAGTAGTATCGGGATATATAGCAATCAGCCCCAGCATTTT. As protein: CASSIGIYSNQPQHF. Supplemented by reference TRBV19 and TRBJ1-5, the full variable domain reads DGGITQSPKYLFRKEGQNVTLSCEQNLNHDAMYWYRQDPGQGLRLIYYSQIVNDFQKGDIAEGYSVSREKKESFPLTVTSAQKNPTAFYLCASSIGIYSNQPQHFGDGTRLSIL.

The rearrangement joins TRBV4-1 to TRBJ1-6; D unclear. Germline lookup yields CDR1 MGHRA and CDR2 YSYEKL. This CDR3 contains 18 residues. V shed 1 base and J shed 9 bases, with 22 bases lying between them. CDR3 sequence: CASSQVDPRAWRSSPLHF. In DNA, the CDR3 is TGCGCCAGCAGCCAAGTAGACCCGCGGGCCTGGCGTTCTTCACCCCTCCACTTT.

The table lists this clone with a count of one. The rearrangement joins TRBV5-1 to TRBJ2-3; a possible D gene is TRBD1 (5 bases). Looked up from germline, CDR1 is SGHRS and CDR2 is YFSETQ. This CDR3 is built from 16 residues. V was trimmed by 0 bases and J by 2 bases, leaving 13 bases between them. The CDR3 is CASSLATVRATDTQYF. The CDR3 nucleotides read TGCGCCAGCAGCTTGGCTACCGTCAGGGCCACAGATACGCAGTATTTT.

The rearrangement joins TRBV6-6 to TRBJ2-1, with TRBD1 matching over 7 bases. In germline, CDR1 is MNHNY, CDR2 SVGAGI (reference sequence). V lost 1 base, J lost 7 bases, and 7 bases stayed unmatched. This CDR3 has 15 residues. The CDR3 spells CASSYFAGGENEQFF. In nucleotides, the CDR3 is TGTGCCAGCAGTTACTTCGCAGGGGGTGAAAATGAGCAGTTCTTC.

A few counts support this clone. This chain links TRBV5-1 with TRBJ1-1; D might be TRBD1 (5 bases). Germline V lookup: CDR1 SGHRS, CDR2 YFSETQ. V gave up 4 bases and J gave up 5 bases, with 18 bases separating them. The CDR3 runs to 15 residues. CDR3 in DNA: TGCGCCAGCAGCGTCAGCCCGACAGTGGGAACTGAAGCTTTCTTT. Its protein is CASSVSPTVGTEAFF.

The chain employs TRBV7-8 and TRBJ1-6; 11 bases align to TRBD1. The CDR3 length is 19 residues. Germline V gene data show CDR1 as SGHVS and CDR2 as FQNEAQ. V was pared by 5 bases and J by 1 base, with 10 bases of the junction left unmatched. As DNA, the CDR3 is TGTGCCAGCAGCCCTTTGGGTGGACAGGGGGCTTCCTATAATTCACCCCTCCACTTT. Amino acids: CASSPLGGQGASYNSPLHF.

This chain uses TRBV30 with TRBJ2-7, with 12 bases fitting TRBD2. J was trimmed by 5 bases and V by 2 bases; bases with no gene match: 7. CDR3 length: 15 amino acids. Germline V gene lookup returns CDR1 GTSNPN and CDR2 SVGIG (reference sequence). CDR3 region: CAWSMGASGRDEQYF. CDR3 nucleotides: TGTGCCTGGAGTATGGGGGCTAGCGGGAGGGACGAGCAGTACTTC.

V usage is TRBV28 and J usage is TRBJ1-4; a weak D match, TRBD1 (5 bases). Germline lookup yields CDR1 MDHEN and CDR2 SYDVKM. The CDR3 is made up of 14 amino acids. Trimming pared 3 bases from V and 7 bases from J, leaving 12 bases between. CDR3 sequence: CASSLGQEGEKLFF. CDR3 nucleotides: TGTGCCAGCAGTTTGGGGCAAGAAGGTGAAAAACTGTTTTTT.

This chain uses TRBV7-3 with TRBJ2-3; a weak D match, TRBD2 (7 bases). V lost 5 bases and J lost 5, with 17 bases in between. Germline CDR1 is SGHTA and CDR2 is FQGTGA. This CDR3 has 15 amino acids. The CDR3 is CASSPQGGGVDTQYF. As DNA, the CDR3 is TGTGCCAGCAGCCCCCAGGGAGGGGGGGTAGATACGCAGTATTTT.

The chain combines TRBV18 with TRBJ2-5, with D possibly matching TRBD1 (6 bases). Germline V gives CDR1 KGHSH, CDR2 LQKENI. Trimming stripped 1 base from V and 4 bases from J, with 16 bases between. The CDR3 covers 16 residues. The CDR3 is CASSPRGTSRGETQYF. In DNA, the CDR3 is TGTGCCAGCTCACCACGGGGGACATCCAGGGGAGAGACCCAGTACTTC.

In its sample, this clone was seen once. The gene calls are TRBV10-3 and TRBJ1-5; D gene unclear. The CDR3 totals 16 residues. Germline CDR1 reads ENHRY; CDR2 reads SYGVKD. Trimming pared 10 bases from V and 0 bases from J, leaving 19 bases between. CDR3 nucleotide sequence: TGTGCCAGCAGCCTGGTACCGGGTCCTAGCAATCAGCCCCAGCATTTT. Its translation is CASSLVPGPSNQPQHF.

V is TRBV15 and J is TRBJ1-5; 9 bases line up with TRBD1. J was trimmed by 4 bases and V by 5 bases; bases with no gene match: 9. Germline CDR1 is LNHNV and CDR2 is YYDKDF (reference sequence). The CDR3 is made up of 16 amino acids. The DNA for the CDR3 is TGTGCCACCAGCGACACGGACAGGGGACTAAATCAGCCCCAGCATTTT. Protein sequence: CATSDTDRGLNQPQHF.

This sequence joins TRBV5-1 and TRBJ1-1; no definite D call. The CDR3 has 13 amino acids. Germline assignment: CDR1 SGHRS and CDR2 YFSETQ. Trimming pared 4 bases from V and 5 bases from J, leaving 12 bases between. CDR3 DNA sequence: TGCGCCAGCAGCCCATCTCCGAGGACTGAAGCTTTCTTT. Residues: CASSPSPRTEAFF.

The J gene is TRBJ2-3, the V gene TRBV2; D perhaps matches TRBD2 (5 bases). The CDR3 length is 16 residues. Germline V lookup: CDR1 SNHLY, CDR2 FYNNEI. V was trimmed by 4 bases and J by 1 base, leaving 15 bases between them. CDR3: CASSVSGGPGTDTQYF. CDR3 coding DNA: TGTGCCAGCAGTGTATCAGGCGGGCCCGGCACAGATACGCAGTATTTT.

The genes are TRBV5-1 and TRBJ2-1; TRBD2 matches 9 bases. With 3 bases clipped from V and 4 bases from J, the junction kept 5 bases outside the gene matches. This CDR3 spans 15 amino acids. Germline V gives CDR1 SGHRS, CDR2 YFSETQ. In DNA, the CDR3 is TGCGCCAGCAGCTCTGAAAGCGGGGGGTACAATGAGCAGTTCTTC. As protein: CASSSESGGYNEQFF.

This chain connects TRBV6-5 to TRBJ2-2; D might be TRBD2 (7 bases). CDR1 and CDR2 from the germline V gene are MNHEY and SVGAGI. Trimming pared 6 bases from V and 6 bases from J, leaving 17 bases between. This CDR3 has 15 amino acids. The CDR3 nucleotides read TGTGCCAGCAGGGAGGGGGGGCTTAGTCCCGGGGAGCTGTTTTTT. Its translation is CASREGGLSPGELFF.

The chain combines TRBV30 with TRBJ1-1; a possible D gene is TRBD1 (6 bases). Trimming pared 4 bases from V and 0 bases from J, leaving 9 bases between. Germline V gene lookup returns CDR1 GTSNPN and CDR2 SVGIG (reference sequence). The CDR3 is 13 amino acids. The CDR3, as DNA: TGTGCCTGGAACAGGGCTATGAACACTGAAGCTTTCTTT. Residues: CAWNRAMNTEAFF.

The sample holds a few counts of this clone. The rearrangement uses TRBV13 and TRBJ2-5, with D possibly being TRBD1 (6 bases). Trimming shortened V by 5 bases and J by 4 bases, and 14 bases separated the two germline ends. This CDR3 contains 14 residues. CDR1 is PRHDT and CDR2 is FYEKMQ in the germline V gene (reference sequence). In DNA, the CDR3 is TGTGCCAGCAGCATCGAAGTGGGGGCAGAGACCCAGTACTTC. It codes for CASSIEVGAETQYF.

The V call is TRBV27, the J call TRBJ2-7; 7 nucleotides agree with TRBD1. The CDR3 runs 13 residues. Germline CDR1 reads MNHEY; CDR2 reads SMNVEV (reference sequence). The junction had 4 bases not matched to a gene; V was cut back by 4 bases and J by 4 bases. The CDR3 loop is CASSSQGQYEQYF. The CDR3 bases are TGTGCCAGCAGTTCACAGGGACAGTACGAGCAGTACTTC.

The chain recombines TRBV6-5 with TRBJ2-7, with 7 bases fitting TRBD1. CDR3 length: 16 amino acids. Germline V CDR1 and CDR2: MNHEY, SVGAGI. V was clipped by 2 bases and J by 5 bases; unmatched bases: 12. The CDR3 nucleotides read TGTGCCAGCAGTTACGAGAGACAGGGAGTCCGCAACGAGCAGTACTTC. This translates into CASSYERQGVRNEQYF.

This sequence joins TRBV4-1 and TRBJ1-1; D uncertain. Trimming took off 0 bases at V and 0 bases at J, with 14 bases between the two ends. Germline lookup yields CDR1 MGHRA and CDR2 YSYEKL. This CDR3 has 17 residues. The CDR3 region is CASSQEGAPLVNTEAFF. The DNA of the CDR3 is TGCGCCAGCAGCCAAGAGGGAGCTCCCCTAGTGAACACTGAAGCTTTCTTT.

The chain has TRBV28 and TRBJ1-5, with 8 bases matching TRBD1. Per the germline V gene, CDR1 is MDHEN and CDR2 is SYDVKM. The CDR3 covers 12 residues. The ends lost 8 bases at V and 4 bases at J; junction bases unmatched: 1. The CDR3 DNA reads as TGTGCCAGCCGACAGGGGAATCAGCCCCAGCATTTT. This translates into CASRQGNQPQHF.

The chain is built from TRBV10-3 and TRBJ1-2; 8 nucleotides match TRBD1. The J segment lost 8 bases and the V segment lost 3 bases, leaving 8 bases of the junction unmatched. CDR3 length equals 14 residues. Germline CDR1 and CDR2: ENHRY and SYGVKD. CDR3 sequence: CAISEDDRGGGYTF. CDR3 nucleotide sequence: TGTGCCATCAGTGAAGACGACAGGGGTGGCGGCTACACCTTC.